This entry features one TCR beta chain sequence. This clonotype was found a few times. This receptor's antigen is unknown. No base qualities exist here, and no much larger clone lies one base off it. The receptor library was made with multiplex PCR. Sequenced using an Illumina HiSeq 4000. TCR beta libraries were built with iRepertoire HTBI primers and Arm-PCR amplification of CDR3 regions. Before sequencing, the PCR products went through gel purification. As for how the authors treated the data: Gene usage analysis of CDR3 amino acid clonotypes used the 62 TRBV and 12 to 15 TRBJ segments found across samples. COPE and FqMerger were used to merge the filtered high-quality paired reads into contigs. BLAST was used to align contigs to the IMGT TRBV, TRBD and TRBJ reference genes, and CDR3 was defined following IMGT. Highly expanded clones were defined as clonotypes with a frequency above 0.1%. Shannon entropy was used to measure repertoire diversity, and the Gini coefficient was used to measure V-J evenness. Clonotypes shared by more than one individual were considered public. Starting from the raw public reads, TCRdb applied fastp trimming at Q25, assembled clones with MiXCR and retained in-frame beta chains. Each record represents a unique CDR3 protein, reported with the most common genes and DNA among its rows. For this entry, the V and J calls and clone size follow TCRdb and not the study's own pipeline. The sample contains a few hundred thousand distinct CDR3 sequences, 13% of them found a single time. The top ten hold about 9.1% of the sample.

This sample was included in a study of regulatory T cells in long-lasting Graves disease (TCRdb year 2021). Study-wide context: Patients with newly diagnosed Graves' disease had been on antithyroid drugs for under 3 months. Patients with persistent Graves' disease were compared with patients with newly diagnosed Graves' disease using TCR sequencing and RNA sequencing of peripheral blood. The study was conducted in China and was registered as a clinical trial. A total of 35 or so samples underwent TCR sequencing: about 13 from persistent and some 20 from newly diagnosed Graves' disease patients.

The time point label on this specimen signifies: newly diagnosed GD, antithyroid drugs for less than 3 months. For both TCR sequencing and RNA sequencing, RNA was extracted from PBMCs using TRIzol. The diagnosis of Graves' disease was made according to American Thyroid Association guidelines. Recruitment of patients was carried out at an endocrinology department in Xi'an, China. From each patient, approximately 10 milliliters of peripheral blood was collected into an EDTA anticoagulant tube. PBMCs were isolated by Ficoll Paque Plus density gradient separation without further T cell sorting. An Agilent 2100 Bioanalyzer and agarose gel were used to assess RNA quality, and a NanoDrop 2000 was used to measure RNA concentration. Trimming removed 2 bases from V and 6 bases from J, leaving 7 bases between the germline ends. For CDR1 and CDR2, the germline V gene (reference sequence) lists DFQATT and SNEGSKA. The CDR3 runs 11 amino acids, cysteine and phenylalanine included. Just the 33-base CDR3 DNA is kept, in frame starting at base 1.

Study-wide conclusions, independent of this receptor: The study examined only peripheral blood because the primary lesion, thyroid tissue, could not be accessed. The authors noted that the small sample size was a limitation that may lower accuracy. More public clonotypes were shared among persistent patients (under 3,000) than among newly diagnosed patients (approximately 930). Preferential use of TRBV28, TRBJ1-2 and TRBJ2-5 was observed in persistent disease, whereas TRBV20-1 and TRBJ2-1 were favored in newly diagnosed disease. Compared with newly diagnosed patients, persistent Graves' disease patients had lower TCR Shannon entropy and fewer highly expanded clones, which suggests clonal expansion. Only the TCR beta chain was sequenced and analyzed.

This sample was also put to use in a study of T cells in Graves' hyperthyroidism and ophthalmopathy. The second paper states: Stable Graves' hyperthyroidism was defined as the absence of progression to ophthalmopathy over 18 months of follow-up. Hyperthyroidism patients were aged 18 to 65 years and newly diagnosed, with disease duration of less than 2 months. Any patient with an uncontrolled infection, another autoimmune disease, pregnancy or lactation was excluded. Diagnoses were based on clinical symptoms, serum thyroxine and TRAb, thyroid ultrasound and orbital computed tomography. For the first round of RT-PCR on the TCR CDR3, the HTBI primer set was used together with the Qiagen OneStep RT-PCR kit. Most expanded thyroid clonotypes (frequency above 0.001) were also found in blood, which suggests that blood repertoires may mirror thyroid immune responses. Ophthalmopathy was separated from stable hyperthyroidism by a 13 V-J signature model, with over 85% sensitivity and about 81% specificity obtained in cross-validation and 80%/75% obtained in testing. During validation, the model predicted progression to ophthalmopathy a median of about 6.3 months ahead of onset, with more than 60% sensitivity and 72% to 80% specificity. TCR V-J signatures able to tell the groups apart were searched for in a discovery cohort of 90 to 100 patients, of whom roughly 42 had Graves' ophthalmopathy and roughly 57 had stable Graves' hyperthyroidism. Prospective prediction of ophthalmopathy was tested in an independent validation cohort consisting of roughly 19 hyperthyroidism patients and around 16 patients who later progressed to ophthalmopathy. The 100 or so discovery patients were randomly split 7:3 into training and test sets. In addition, the study compared T-cell repertoires in thyroid tissue and in blood from six Graves' hyperthyroidism patients. Following sampling, methimazole starting at 30 mg daily was given to hyperthyroidism patients, and high-dose intravenous methylprednisolone was given to ophthalmopathy patients. Libraries were constructed in a second round of multiplex PCR, after which size selection and purification were carried out. Libraries were sequenced paired-end with 100 bp reads on an Illumina HiSeq2000. SOAPnuke was used to process the raw data, with reads discarded if the reads contained adapters or uncalled bases, had a mean Phred below 15, or lacked an exact constant-primer or identifier match. COPE v1.2.5 was used to merge the high-quality paired reads, and each unique nucleotide sequence was defined as a clonotype. Clonotypes were aligned to IMGT TRBV, TRBD and TRBJ reference segments using MiTCR v1.1. Analysis was restricted to V-J combinations with a frequency above 0.0001, which covered about 99% of repertoires. The TCS score was defined as the ratio of F50 (clonal expansion) to E x V (chaos), calculated using BLOSUM62-based TCRdist between CDR3 peptides within each V-J. Welch's t-statistics and random forest reduced fewer than 550 V-J features to 10 to 15, which were used in a naive Bayes classifier (R e1071). Sample size was not statistically predetermined, and investigators were not blinded to group allocation. According to the paper, TCR Vbeta CDR3 sequencing was carried out on 135 peripheral blood samples, which came from over 40 ophthalmopathy, around 74 hyperthyroidism and approximately 17 progressor patients.

The chain employs TRBV20-1 and TRBJ1-1, with no confident D gene call. The specimen comprised peripheral blood mononuclear cells (PBMCs), sampled at new diagnosis, from a patient treated with antithyroid drugs. The receptor was derived from a man under 40 with Graves disease. Donor details come from another sample of the same person, matched by shared clones. The encoded CDR3 is CSARTGAEAFF. In nucleotide form, the sequence is TGCAGTGCTAGAACGGGTGCTGAAGCTTTCTTT.